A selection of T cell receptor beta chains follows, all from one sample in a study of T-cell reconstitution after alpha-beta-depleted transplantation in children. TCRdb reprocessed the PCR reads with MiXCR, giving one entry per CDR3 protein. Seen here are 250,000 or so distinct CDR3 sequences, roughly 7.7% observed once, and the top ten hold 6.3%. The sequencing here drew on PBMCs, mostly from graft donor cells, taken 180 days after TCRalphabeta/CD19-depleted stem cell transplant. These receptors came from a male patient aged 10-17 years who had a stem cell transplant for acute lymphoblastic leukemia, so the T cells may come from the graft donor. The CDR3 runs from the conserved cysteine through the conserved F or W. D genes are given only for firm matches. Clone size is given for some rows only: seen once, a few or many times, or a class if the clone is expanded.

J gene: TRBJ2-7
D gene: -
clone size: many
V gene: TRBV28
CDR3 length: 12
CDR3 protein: CASSLLVHEQYF
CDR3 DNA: TGTGCCAGCAGTTTACTGGTCCACGAGCAGTACTTC

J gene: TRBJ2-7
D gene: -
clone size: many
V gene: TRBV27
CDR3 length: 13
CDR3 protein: CASSYGRTYEQYF
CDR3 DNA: TGTGCCAGCAGTTACGGGCGAACCTACGAGCAGTACTTC

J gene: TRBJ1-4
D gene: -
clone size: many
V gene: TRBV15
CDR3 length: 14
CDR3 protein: CATNRGSGNEKLFF
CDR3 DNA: TGTGCCACCAATAGGGGATCGGGGAATGAAAAACTGTTTTTT

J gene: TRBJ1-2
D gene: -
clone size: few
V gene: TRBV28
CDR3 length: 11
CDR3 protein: CASSGRNGYTF
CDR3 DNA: TGTGCCAGCAGCGGTCGAAATGGCTACACCTTC

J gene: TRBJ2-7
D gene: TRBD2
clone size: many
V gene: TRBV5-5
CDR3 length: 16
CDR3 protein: CASSLGIAGASYEQYF
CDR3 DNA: TGTGCCAGCAGCTTGGGGATAGCGGGAGCCTCCTACGAGCAGTACTTC

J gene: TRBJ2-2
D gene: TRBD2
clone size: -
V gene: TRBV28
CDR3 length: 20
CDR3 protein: CASSLKGRASGRWHTGELFF
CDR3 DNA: TGTGCCAGCAGTTTGAAGGGGAGGGCTAGCGGGAGGTGGCACACCGGGGAGCTGTTTTTT

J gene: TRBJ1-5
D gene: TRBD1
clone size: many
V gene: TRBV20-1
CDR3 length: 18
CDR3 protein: CSAREEGAARPSNQPQHF
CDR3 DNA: TGCAGTGCTAGAGAGGAGGGGGCTGCAAGACCCAGCAATCAGCCCCAGCATTTT

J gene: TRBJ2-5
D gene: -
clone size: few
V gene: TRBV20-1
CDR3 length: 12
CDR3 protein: CSARWLQETQYF
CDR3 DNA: TGCAGTGCTAGATGGCTACAAGAGACCCAGTACTTC

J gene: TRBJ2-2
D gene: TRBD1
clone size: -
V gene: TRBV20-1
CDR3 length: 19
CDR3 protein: CSVPPNRDRSHANTGELFF
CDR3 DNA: TGCAGCGTACCACCGAACCGGGACAGGAGTCACGCGAACACCGGGGAGCTGTTTTTT

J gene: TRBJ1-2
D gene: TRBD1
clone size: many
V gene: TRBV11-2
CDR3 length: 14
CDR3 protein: CASSFNRGVGGYTF
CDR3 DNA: TGTGCCAGCAGTTTCAACAGGGGAGTGGGTGGCTACACCTTC

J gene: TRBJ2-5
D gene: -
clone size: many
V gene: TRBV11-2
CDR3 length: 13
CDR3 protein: CASSLGAKETQYF
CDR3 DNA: TGTGCCAGCAGCTTAGGGGCAAAAGAGACCCAGTACTTC

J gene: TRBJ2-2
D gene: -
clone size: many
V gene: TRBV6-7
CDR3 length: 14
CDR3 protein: CASSTNPGAGELFF
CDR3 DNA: TGTGCCAGCAGCACTAACCCTGGTGCCGGGGAGCTGTTTTTT

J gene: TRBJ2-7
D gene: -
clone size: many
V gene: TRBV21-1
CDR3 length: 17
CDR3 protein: CASSKGGGTGGSYEQYF
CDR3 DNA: TGTGCCAGCAGCAAAGGTGGGGGGACAGGGGGCTCCTACGAGCAGTACTTC

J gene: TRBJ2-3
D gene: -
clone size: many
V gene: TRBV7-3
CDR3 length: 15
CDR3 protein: CASSSQATLTDTQYF
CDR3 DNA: TGTGCCAGCAGCTCACAGGCAACCTTGACAGATACGCAGTATTTT

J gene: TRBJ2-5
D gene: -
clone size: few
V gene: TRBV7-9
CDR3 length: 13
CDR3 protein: CASRFSHQETQYF
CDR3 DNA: TGTGCCAGCAGATTCAGCCACCAAGAGACCCAGTACTTC

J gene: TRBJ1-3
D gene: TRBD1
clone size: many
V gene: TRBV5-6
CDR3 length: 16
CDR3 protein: CASSLDRGARQNTIYF
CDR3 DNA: TGTGCCAGCAGCTTGGACAGGGGTGCGCGTCAAAACACCATATATTTT

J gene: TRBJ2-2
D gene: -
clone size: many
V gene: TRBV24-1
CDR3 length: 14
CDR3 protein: CATSDLRTSGELFF
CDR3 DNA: TGTGCCACCAGTGATTTGCGTACATCCGGGGAGCTGTTTTTT

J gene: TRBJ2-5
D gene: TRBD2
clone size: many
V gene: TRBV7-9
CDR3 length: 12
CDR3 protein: CAVRGGQETQYF
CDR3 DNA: TGTGCCGTGCGGGGAGGGCAAGAGACCCAGTACTTC